These 10 T cell receptor beta chains were sequenced from one sample in a study of shared clonotypes between healthy human individuals. Clones were sequenced by immunoSEQ multiplex PCR, and TCRdb holds only the in-frame ones, with some missing. The table has just over 2,000,000 clones, roughly 96% seen once. The specimen was naive CD4+ T cells sorted from blood. Subset defined: CD45RA+ positively selected. The receptor set was obtained from a man between 18 and 35 years old in good health.

The chain joins TRBV28 to TRBJ2-7; possible D gene TRBD1, 5 bases. V lost 7 bases and J 4 bases, leaving 11 bases between the germline ends. This CDR3 region has 12 residues. The germline V gene has CDR1 MDHEN and CDR2 SYDVKM. CDR3 nucleotides: TGTGCCAGCACTGGCAGGGTGTACGAGCAGTACTTC. This codes for CASTGRVYEQYF.

This clone has ten or more counts. At the DNA level, this CDR3 is encoded by other sequences in the same sample as well. CDR3 DNA sequence: TGCAGCGTTGTCCCAGAGTTCGCTGAAGCTTTCTTT. It is translated as CSVVPEFAEAFF. The chain links TRBV29-1 to TRBJ1-1; D remains ambiguous. The V end was cut by 4 bases, the J end by 6 bases, with 12 bases between. This CDR3 has 12 residues. CDR1 and CDR2 (germline): SQVTM, ANQGSEA.

The gene calls are TRBV27 and TRBJ1-5; a weak D match, TRBD1 (6 bases). The CDR3 is 16 residues long. Germline CDR1 MNHEY, CDR2 SMNVEV (reference sequence). Trimming took off 5 bases at V and 0 bases at J, with 14 bases between the two ends. The CDR3 protein is CASSGTGSYSNQPQHF. CDR3 nucleotides: TGTGCCAGCAGTGGAACAGGGTCCTATAGCAATCAGCCCCAGCATTTT.

The chain joins TRBV7-9 to TRBJ2-2; unclear D gene. Germline V gene lookup returns CDR1 SEHNR and CDR2 FQNEAQ (reference sequence). Deletions cut 5 bases from V and 6 bases from J, with 10 bases between. The CDR3 covers 13 residues. The CDR3 bases are TGTGCCAGCAGCCTAAAACCCCCCGGGGAGCTGTTTTTT. It is translated as CASSLKPPGELFF.

With regard to this clone: This may arise from a read error, as a much more abundant clone is one base away. The same CDR3 arises from other DNA sequences in this sample as well. V usage is TRBV11-2 and J usage is TRBJ2-7, with 11 bases that match TRBD1. V lost 6 bases and J lost 3; bases outside the gene matches: 7. The CDR3 totals 15 residues. The V gene's germline CDR1 is SGHAT and CDR2 FQNNGV. The CDR3 region has the DNA TGTGCCAGCAGAGCTCCGGGACAGGGGGACTACGAGCAGTACTTC. Translated: CASRAPGQGDYEQYF.

This chain joins TRBV5-5 and TRBJ2-3; the D gene is possibly TRBD2 (6 bases). Trimming removed 4 bases from V and 0 bases from J, with 12 bases in between. CDR3 length: 15 residues. The germline V gene encodes CDR1 SGHKS and CDR2 YYEKEE (reference sequence). CDR3 residues: CASSPRAGSTDTQYF. DNA for the CDR3: TGTGCCAGCAGCCCCAGGGCGGGGAGCACAGATACGCAGTATTTT. The entire variable domain, with the rest obtained from reference TRBV5-5 and TRBJ2-3, is as follows: DAGVTQSPTHLIKTRGQQVTLRCSPISGHKSVSWYQQVLGQGPQFIFQYYEKEERGRGNFPDRFSARQFPNYSSELNVNALLLGDSALYLCASSPRAGSTDTQYFGPGTRLTVL.

This clone was counted ten times or more. This chain connects TRBV28 to TRBJ1-5; 7 bases fit TRBD1. This CDR3 has 17 amino acids. The germline V gene has CDR1 MDHEN and CDR2 SYDVKM. The V gene end was trimmed by 2 bases and the J gene end by 7 bases; junction bases not matched to a gene: 14. In nucleotides, the CDR3 is TGTGCCAGCAGTTTAACCTCCGGGACAGTCTCCGCCCAGCCCCAGCATTTT. As protein: CASSLTSGTVSAQPQHF.

CDR3 sequence (DNA): TGTGCCAGCAGTTTAGGTTCCTACTATAGCAATCAGCCCCAGCATTTT. Encoded protein: CASSLGSYYSNQPQHF. This sequence joins TRBV28 and TRBJ1-5; no clear D. Trimming cost V 2 bases and J 0 bases, with 11 bases left between them. The CDR3 has 16 amino acids. CDR1 and CDR2 from the germline V gene are MDHEN and SYDVKM.

The V call is TRBV7-6, the J call TRBJ2-7, with no clear D. CDR3 length equals 13 residues. V shed 5 bases and J shed 3 bases, with 11 bases lying between them. CDR1 is SGHVS and CDR2 is FNYEAQ in the germline V gene. The CDR3 nucleotides read TGTGCCAGCAGCCCCGCCTTTGGCTACGAGCAGTACTTC. It translates to CASSPAFGYEQYF.

In regard to this clone: A much larger clone lies a single base off, so this may be a read error. The chain links TRBV6-5 to TRBJ1-1; D is unresolved. This CDR3 is 12 amino acids long. The V gene's germline CDR1 is MNHEY and CDR2 SVGAGI. Trimming stripped 6 bases from V and 1 base from J, with 6 bases between. For the CDR3, the DNA is TGTGCCAGCAGCCAGCCGAACACTGAAGCTTTCTTT. This sequence encodes CASSQPNTEAFF.